This T cell receptor (beta chain) derives from a study of T-cell memory formation after mild COVID-19. For the study at large: Among the donors, TCR clusters were largely specific to each donor.

This clonotype was seen many times. Its specificity is unknown. General study findings and limits: Contracting clones, day 15 to 85, had balanced CD4/CD8, and later expanders favored CD4+. Some clones that responded were present in memory (sampled pre-infection), which suggests cross-reactive memory joined. Of the contracting clones, CD4+ ones lay mainly in CM and EM, and CD8+ ones in EMRA.

CDR3 length: 11 residues. Trimming removed 5 bases at V and 9 bases at J, with 14 bases between. Germline V gives CDR1 GTSNPN, CDR2 SVGIG (reference sequence). One entry per CDR3 protein results from TCRdb running MiXCR on the 5' RACE reads. The sample shows some 46,000 distinct CDR3 sequences, approximately 7% of them seen only once. This chain links TRBV30 with TRBJ2-7, with D perhaps TRBD1 (5 bases). This sequence originates from an adult who had mild COVID-19 (a few samples of this study predate the infection). Cell type and time point are not known. The sample taken for sequencing was PBMCs or a T cell subset sorted from them (not recorded which). The CDR3 protein is CAWAGRLGQYF. The CDR3 DNA sequence: TGTGCCTGGGCAGGGCGGCTCGGGCAGTACTTC.